This passage covers 24 T cell receptor beta chains from one sample sequenced in a study of PD-L1 blockade in urothelial cancer. Produced via immunoSEQ multiplex PCR; TCRdb's table is partial and in-frame only. The repertoire holds some 60,000 clones, with just over 85% as singletons. Material: PBMCs, obtained around atezolizumab (anti-PD-L1) treatment. These receptors originate from a man in his fifties with urothelial cancer.

J is TRBJ2-3 and V is TRBV5-1; TRBD1 matches at 7 bases. The CDR3 extends over 15 amino acids. Germline V gene lookup returns CDR1 SGHRS and CDR2 YFSETQ. The V and J ends lost 8 bases and 2 bases, in that order; junction bases with no gene match: 11. CDR3 DNA sequence: TGCGCCAGTCGCAAGGGGGCACGAGACACAGATACGCAGTATTTT. This codes for CASRKGARDTDTQYF.

V usage is TRBV9 and J usage is TRBJ1-1; possible D gene TRBD1, 6 bases. Trimming stripped 4 bases from V and 4 bases from J, with 8 bases between. The CDR3 totals 12 residues. Germline CDR1 reads SGDLS; CDR2 reads YYNGEE. The CDR3 reads CASSTGSTEAFF. The DNA for the CDR3 is TGTGCCAGCAGCACAGGGTCCACTGAAGCTTTCTTT.

The chain employs TRBV5-4 and TRBJ2-7; 7 bases fit TRBD1. The CDR3 is 16 residues long. Trimming cost V 4 bases and J 5 bases; bases outside gene matches: 15. Germline V CDR1 and CDR2: SGHNT, YYREEE (reference sequence). The CDR3 region has the DNA TGTGCCAGCAGCCTACGAACACAGGGGTTGGCGGACGAGCAGTACTTC. Translated: CASSLRTQGLADEQYF. Variable domain in full (rest from reference TRBV5-4 and TRBJ2-7): ETGVTQSPTHLIKTRGQQVTLRCSSQSGHNTVSWYQQALGQGPQFIFQYYREEENGRGNFPPRFSGLQFPNYSSELNVNALELDDSALYLCASSLRTQGLADEQYFGPGTRLTVT.

The V call is TRBV2, the J call TRBJ1-6, with D unresolved. The germline V gene has CDR1 SNHLY and CDR2 FYNNEI. This CDR3 has 13 amino acids. Trimming pared 3 bases from V and 7 bases from J, leaving 7 bases between. The CDR3 nucleotides read TGTGCCAGCAGTGACAGGTCAAATTCACCCCTCCACTTT. Amino acid sequence: CASSDRSNSPLHF. Combining the CDR3 with reference TRBV2 and TRBJ1-6 gives the whole variable domain EPEVTQTPSHQVTQMGQEVILRCVPISNHLYFYWYRQILGQKVEFLVSFYNNEISEKSEIFDDQFSVERPDGSNFTLKIRSTKLEDSAMYFCASSDRSNSPLHFGNGTRLTVT.

This chain links TRBV6-1 with TRBJ2-1; possible D gene TRBD1, 6 bases. In germline, CDR1 is MNHNS, CDR2 SASEGT. V dropped 7 bases and J dropped 5 bases, with 15 bases sitting between them. The CDR3 length is 14 residues. The CDR3 sequence is CASNGQILNNEQFF. The CDR3, as DNA: TGTGCCAGCAACGGACAGATACTGAACAATGAGCAGTTCTTC.

The J gene is TRBJ1-4, the V gene TRBV30, with TRBD1 as a possible D gene (6 bases). Looked up from germline, CDR1 is GTSNPN and CDR2 is SVGIG (reference sequence). Between the trimmed V and J ends, which lost 3 bases and 5 bases, there was a span of 16 bases. The CDR3 runs 15 residues. CDR3 nucleotides: TGTGCCTGGAGCTCCCAACAGGGACTAAATGAAAAACTGTTTTTT. It yields the protein CAWSSQQGLNEKLFF.

This chain joins TRBV27 and TRBJ2-7, with D possibly matching TRBD1 (6 bases). Between the trimmed V and J ends, which lost 6 bases and 7 bases, there was a span of 25 bases. The CDR3 spans 16 residues. The V gene's germline CDR1 is MNHEY and CDR2 SMNVEV (reference sequence). CDR3 region: CASRQQRGHTELEQYF. The CDR3 coding sequence is TGTGCCAGCAGGCAGCAAAGGGGACATACCGAATTGGAGCAGTACTTC.

This chain uses TRBV5-1 with TRBJ2-6; D call uncertain. Trimming left V 0 bases short and J 1 base short, with 8 bases between. Germline V lookup: CDR1 SGHRS, CDR2 YFSETQ. The CDR3 contains 16 residues. The CDR3, as DNA: TGCGCCAGCAGCTTGGGAGGCACATCTGGGGCCAACGTCCTGACTTTC. Translating gives CASSLGGTSGANVLTF.

The rearrangement joins TRBV19 to TRBJ1-5; D might be TRBD1 (6 bases). CDR1 LNHDA and CDR2 SQIVND come from the germline V gene (reference sequence). The CDR3 runs 15 residues. V shed 6 bases and J shed 3 bases, with 15 bases lying between them. In DNA form, the CDR3 reads TGTGCCAGTAGAGTTGGGGGGGGACACAATCAGCCCCAGCATTTT. Protein sequence: CASRVGGGHNQPQHF.

The genes are TRBV29-1 and TRBJ2-7; 7 nucleotides align to TRBD2. Per the germline V gene, CDR1 is SQVTM and CDR2 is ANQGSEA. This CDR3 contains 12 residues. V gave up 4 bases and J gave up 2 bases; unmatched junction bases: 2. The CDR3 is CSVASGTYEQYF. For the CDR3, the DNA is TGCAGCGTTGCAAGCGGGACCTACGAGCAGTACTTC.

The chain has TRBV27 and TRBJ2-3, with unresolved D. V was pared by 1 base and J by 5 bases, with 7 bases between. This CDR3 region has 13 residues. Germline V gives CDR1 MNHEY, CDR2 SMNVEV (reference sequence). The CDR3 loop is CASSLLVGDTQYF. The CDR3 coding sequence is TGTGCCAGCAGTTTATTAGTCGGAGATACGCAGTATTTT.

V usage is TRBV29-1 and J usage is TRBJ2-7; weak D call: TRBD1 (5 bases). In germline, CDR1 is SQVTM, CDR2 ANQGSEA. This CDR3 spans 13 amino acids. Trimming shortened V by 3 bases and J by 4 bases, and 13 bases separated the two germline ends. The CDR3 sequence: CSVETDKTYEQYF. Here the CDR3 DNA reads TGCAGCGTTGAGACGGACAAAACTTACGAGCAGTACTTC.

The chain couples TRBV2 to TRBJ2-1; the match to TRBD2 covers 7 bases. Looked up from germline, CDR1 is SNHLY and CDR2 is FYNNEI. Losses at the gene ends were 9 bases for V and 5 bases for J; bases not matched to a gene: 4. The CDR3 sequence is 12 residues long. The chain's CDR3 is CASGRDDNEQFF. CDR3 DNA sequence: TGTGCCAGTGGGAGGGATGACAATGAGCAGTTCTTC.

The chain combines TRBV19 with TRBJ1-2; D remains unclear. Per germline, CDR1 LNHDA and CDR2 SQIVND (reference sequence). The germline V and J ends were trimmed by 7 bases and 1 base, with 10 bases remaining between them. CDR3 length: 13 amino acids. For the CDR3, the DNA is TGTGCCAGTAATAACAGAGATAACTATGGCTACACCTTC. Translated: CASNNRDNYGYTF.

V usage is TRBV27 and J usage is TRBJ1-2; perhaps TRBD1 as D (5 bases). Trimming stripped 5 bases from V and 1 base from J, with 11 bases between. The CDR3 loop spans 14 amino acids. The germline gives CDR1 MNHEY, CDR2 SMNVEV (reference sequence). The CDR3 bases are TGTGCCAGCAGTCCCGCAGGGTTTAACTATGGCTACACCTTC. Protein sequence: CASSPAGFNYGYTF.

The chain combines TRBV7-9 with TRBJ2-6; 10 bases line up with TRBD1. The germline gives CDR1 SEHNR, CDR2 FQNEAQ (reference sequence). Trimming took 6 bases from V and 1 from J; bases not matched to a gene: 12. The CDR3 runs 19 residues. CDR3 coding DNA: TGTGCCAGCAGACCACCCGTGGGGACAGGGGCGTCTGGGGCCAACGTCCTGACTTTC. The encoded protein is CASRPPVGTGASGANVLTF.

This chain connects TRBV7-2 to TRBJ1-3; 8 bases are shared with TRBD1. The CDR3 is 14 amino acids. CDR1 and CDR2 (germline): SGHTA, FQGNSA. V was clipped by 5 bases and J by 8 bases; unmatched bases: 8. CDR3 sequence (DNA): TGTGCCAGCAGCCCGGACAGGGTAGGAGACACCATATATTTT. This codes for CASSPDRVGDTIYF.

V usage is TRBV9 and J usage is TRBJ2-1; TRBD2 matches at 8 bases. V lost 2 bases, J lost 4 bases, and 2 bases stayed unmatched. CDR1 and CDR2 (germline): SGDLS, YYNGEE. CDR3 length: 14 residues. For the CDR3, the DNA is TGTGCCAGCAGCGTTCTAGCGGGTTACAATGAGCAGTTCTTC. Protein: CASSVLAGYNEQFF.

The rearrangement links TRBV10-3 to TRBJ2-7; 7 bases match TRBD1. V gave up 4 bases and J gave up 6 bases; unmatched junction bases: 6. From germline, CDR1 is ENHRY and CDR2 SYGVKD. The CDR3 loop spans 13 amino acids. CDR3 sequence: CAISGGNRGEQYF. The CDR3 DNA reads as TGTGCCATCAGTGGCGGAAACAGGGGCGAGCAGTACTTC.

This sequence joins TRBV30 and TRBJ1-2; D is perhaps TRBD1 (5 bases). The CDR3 runs to 13 residues. The germline CDR1 and CDR2 sequences are GTSNPN and SVGIG (reference sequence). The CDR3 loop is CAEGRGPGYGYTF. The CDR3, as DNA: TGTGCGGAGGGTCGGGGCCCTGGGTATGGCTACACCTTC.

The rearrangement links TRBV7-2 to TRBJ2-3, with 7 bases lining up with TRBD2. After removal of 2 bases from V and 6 bases from J, the junction contained 8 bases not matched to a gene. Germline V lookup: CDR1 SGHTA, CDR2 FQGNSA. The CDR3 is made up of 15 amino acids. DNA of the CDR3: TGTGCCAGCAGCTTACCTAGCGGCTTATCGGATACGCAGTATTTT. Protein sequence: CASSLPSGLSDTQYF.

This rearrangement joins TRBV4-1 to TRBJ1-2; the D is unclear. CDR1 and CDR2 (germline): MGHRA, YSYEKL. This CDR3 has 13 residues. Deletions cut 0 bases from V and 4 bases from J, with 6 bases between. The CDR3 region is CASSQDLVYGYTF. The CDR3 DNA reads TGCGCCAGCAGCCAAGATCTCGTCTATGGCTACACCTTC.

This clone appeared a few times. The genes are TRBV2 and TRBJ2-6, with D possibly matching TRBD1 (6 bases). Germline CDR1 reads SNHLY; CDR2 reads FYNNEI. Between the trimmed V and J ends, which lost 6 bases and 0 bases, there was a span of 9 bases. This CDR3 comprises 15 residues. The CDR3 DNA reads as TGTGCCAGCAGCCTACAGGGCTCTGGGGCCAACGTCCTGACTTTC. Its translation: CASSLQGSGANVLTF.

The chain carries TRBV7-2 and TRBJ2-1; 8 nucleotides line up with TRBD2. V lost 6 bases, J lost 5 bases, and 9 bases stayed unmatched. The CDR3 is made up of 15 amino acids. Germline V gene sequence: CDR1 SGHTA, CDR2 FQGNSA. The CDR3 loop is CASRTVYGRDNEQFF. The CDR3 DNA follows: TGTGCCAGCAGAACTGTTTACGGGAGGGACAATGAGCAGTTCTTC.